This T cell receptor beta chain was identified in a study of post-analysis software for immune sequencing data. Study-level background: The disease courses covered relapsing-remitting, secondary progressive and progressive-relapsing multiple sclerosis.

Details on this clonotype: Its matching antigen is unknown.

TCR beta cDNA libraries had unique molecular identifiers. One entry per CDR3 protein, called by TCRdb with MiXCR from the PCR reads. The table has a few hundred thousand distinct CDR3 sequences, about a third seen once. CDR3 size: 15 residues. V was pared by 3 bases and J by 5 bases, with 17 bases between. Germline V CDR1 and CDR2: MNHEY, SMNVEV (reference sequence). Study outcomes and limitations: Multiple sclerosis patients showed significantly lower normalized Chao1 diversity than controls did. Samples made in the same batch grouped tightly together by F measure. Roughly 5 TRBV segments, TRBV5-6, TRBV5-1 and TRBV20-1 among them, were found more frequent in patients than controls.

V and J are TRBV27 and TRBJ2-7; no clear D. The clonotype was recovered from a girl between 10 and 17 years old with multiple sclerosis. Sequencing input: blood. In DNA form, the CDR3 reads TGTGCCAGCAGTTTCGGGTCAGTTCCTTTCAACGAGCAGTACTTC. Its protein is CASSFGSVPFNEQYF.